One and the same sample provided the 24 T cell receptor beta chains below, sequenced in a study of post-analysis software for immune sequencing data. These receptors lack a known antigen. Study results and limitations: Several TRBV segments were more frequent in patients than controls; TRBV5-6, TRBV5-1 and TRBV20-1 belonged to this group.

Carried by the TCR beta cDNA libraries were unique molecular identifiers. TCRdb passed the PCR reads through MiXCR, listing each CDR3 protein once. The top ten hold roughly 4.9% of the sample, which has about 770,000 distinct CDR3 sequences, 46% seen once. Specimen: blood. All receptors come from a girl aged 10 to 17 with multiple sclerosis.

The genes are TRBV29-1 and TRBJ2-4, with TRBD1 as a possible D gene (5 bases). The germline V gene encodes CDR1 SQVTM and CDR2 ANQGSEA. CDR3 length equals 15 residues. Trimming shortened V by 4 bases and J by 0 bases, and 13 bases separated the two germline ends. The CDR3 DNA reads as TGCAGCGTTGGGGGCGATACCTTAGCCAAAAACATTCAGTACTTC. Amino acid sequence: CSVGGDTLAKNIQYF.

This clonotype was detected only a few times. The rearrangement joins TRBV27 to TRBJ2-1; D might be TRBD1 (6 bases). CDR1 MNHEY and CDR2 SMNVEV come from the germline V gene (reference sequence). The V and J ends lost 4 bases and 4 bases respectively, with 14 bases between them. The CDR3 extends over 15 amino acids. The CDR3 nucleotides read TGTGCCAGCAGTTCTACAGGGCAATCATACAATGAGCAGTTCTTC. It is translated as CASSSTGQSYNEQFF.

This chain connects TRBV27 to TRBJ2-3; the D gene could be TRBD1 or TRBD2 (5 bases each). Germline loops: CDR1 MNHEY, CDR2 SMNVEV (reference sequence). Trimming took 7 bases from V and 0 from J, leaving 20 bases between them. There are 17 residues in the CDR3. The CDR3 DNA reads TGTGCCAGCAACTCCGGGACCTTGGGCCCTAGCACAGATACGCAGTATTTT. Encoded protein: CASNSGTLGPSTDTQYF.

This clonotype was counted a few times. J is TRBJ2-1 and V is TRBV20-1; TRBD1 or TRBD2 may be the D gene (5 bases each). V lost 3 bases and J 8 bases, leaving 11 bases between the germline ends. The CDR3 is 12 amino acids. The germline gives CDR1 DFQATT, CDR2 SNEGSKA (reference sequence). The CDR3 region is CSASVRDDEQFF. The CDR3 region has the DNA TGCAGTGCTAGTGTCAGGGACGATGAGCAGTTCTTC.

The rearrangement uses TRBV24-1 and TRBJ2-7, with 9 bases lining up with TRBD1. The CDR3 spans 16 residues. From germline, CDR1 is KGHDR and CDR2 SFDVKD. Trimming removed 4 bases from V and 3 bases from J; junction bases left unmatched: 9. CDR3 nucleotide sequence: TGTGCCACCAGTGACGGGAGGACAGGGGAAGACTACGAGCAGTACTTC. It specifies CATSDGRTGEDYEQYF.

This clonotype was seen a handful of times. The V call is TRBV4-2, the J call TRBJ2-5, with D possibly TRBD2 on 5 matching bases. CDR3 length equals 13 residues. Germline V CDR1 and CDR2: LGHNA, YNFKEQ. The V gene lost 1 base and the J gene lost 5 bases, with 8 bases spanning the gap. This chain's CDR3 is CASSQAGIETQYF. The CDR3 DNA sequence: TGTGCCAGCAGCCAAGCGGGAATTGAGACCCAGTACTTC.

This chain uses TRBV2 with TRBJ2-7; a weak D match, TRBD1 (6 bases). Trimming removed 3 bases at V and 6 bases at J, with 9 bases between. CDR3 length equals 12 residues. Germline CDR1 reads SNHLY; CDR2 reads FYNNEI. The CDR3 sequence is CASSEDRPEQYF. The CDR3 DNA reads TGTGCCAGCAGTGAGGACAGACCCGAGCAGTACTTC. Drawing the rest from reference TRBV2 and TRBJ2-7, the complete variable domain is EPEVTQTPSHQVTQMGQEVILRCVPISNHLYFYWYRQILGQKVEFLVSFYNNEISEKSEIFDDQFSVERPDGSNFTLKIRSTKLEDSAMYFCASSEDRPEQYFGPGTRLTVT.

This clonotype appeared once. DNA of the CDR3: TGTGCCAGCAGTAGTACTTCCCCGGAGGCTGGCTACTTC. Protein: CASSSTSPEAGYF. The chain joins TRBV6-2 or TRBV6-3 to TRBJ2-7; weak D call: TRBD2 (5 bases). This CDR3 comprises 13 residues. Germline V gene lookup returns CDR1 MNHEY and CDR2 SVGEGT. The V end was cut by 5 bases, the J end by 13 bases, with 21 bases between.

This chain joins TRBV3-1 and TRBJ2-1; D is possibly TRBD2 (6 bases). There are 17 residues in the CDR3. Germline V lookup: CDR1 LGHDT, CDR2 YNNKEL (reference sequence). Trimming left V 3 bases short and J 2 bases short, with 17 bases between. CDR3 sequence reads: CASSHPSAGPTYNEQFF. The CDR3 DNA is TGTGCCAGCAGCCACCCCTCGGCGGGACCGACCTACAATGAGCAGTTCTTC.

The chain is built from TRBV25-1 and TRBJ1-2; TRBD1 matches 8 bases. Germline V gene sequence: CDR1 MGHDK, CDR2 SYGVNS. This CDR3 spans 13 amino acids. V was clipped by 3 bases and J by 5 bases; unmatched bases: 2. CDR3 nucleotides: TGTGCCAGCAGTGACAGGGGGCTTTATGGCTACACCTTC. Amino acid sequence: CASSDRGLYGYTF.

This clonotype was detected many times. The chain combines TRBV6-5 with TRBJ2-5; D not certain. Germline assignment: CDR1 MNHEY and CDR2 SVGAGI. This CDR3 is built from 17 residues. Trimming cost V 0 bases and J 0 bases, with 14 bases left between them. The CDR3 DNA is TGTGCCAGCAGTTACTCGAACGCCGGGCTGAACCAAGAGACCCAGTACTTC. As protein: CASSYSNAGLNQETQYF.

The V and J genes are TRBV3-1 and TRBJ2-5; TRBD2 is a possible D gene (5 bases). With 3 bases removed from V and 0 bases from J, the gap between germline ends came to 14 bases. Germline V gives CDR1 LGHDT, CDR2 YNNKEL (reference sequence). The CDR3 contains 16 residues. CDR3 amino acids: CASSQRPPGNQETQYF. The CDR3 DNA sequence: TGTGCCAGCAGCCAGCGGCCTCCGGGAAACCAAGAGACCCAGTACTTC.

This clonotype was seen a handful of times. The chain recombines TRBV7-3 with TRBJ2-3; D remains ambiguous. CDR3 length: 14 amino acids. The V gene's germline CDR1 is SGHTA and CDR2 FQGTGA. V was trimmed by 4 bases and J by 0 bases, leaving 8 bases between them. The CDR3 sequence: CASSSDGSTDTQYF. The CDR3 DNA reads TGTGCCAGCAGCTCGGACGGGAGCACAGATACGCAGTATTTT.

This clonotype has only a few counts. The J gene is TRBJ2-4, the V gene TRBV7-8; 8 bases map to TRBD2. This CDR3 comprises 17 residues. CDR1 SGHVS and CDR2 FQNEAQ come from the germline V gene. V was pared by 0 bases and J by 3 bases, with 7 bases of the junction left unmatched. CDR3 sequence (DNA): TGTGCCAGCAGCTTAGCCCCAGCGGGAGTTGACAAAAACATTCAGTACTTC. It specifies CASSLAPAGVDKNIQYF.

This chain uses TRBV12-3 or TRBV12-4 with TRBJ2-5, with a possible D match to TRBD1 (8 bases). CDR3 length equals 16 residues. Trimming left V 5 bases short and J 11 bases short, with 27 bases between. The CDR3 DNA is TGTGCCAGCAGTCCCCCGGACAGGGAGGGCCCTGATGAGCAGTACTTC. Its protein is CASSPPDREGPDEQYF.

The chain couples TRBV5-1 to TRBJ1-1; D remains ambiguous. CDR3 length equals 16 residues. Germline V gene data show CDR1 as SGHRS and CDR2 as YFSETQ. V gave up 0 bases and J gave up 2 bases, with 14 bases separating them. CDR3 in DNA: TGCGCCAGCAGCTTGGAGAGTCCAGGACTCAACACTGAAGCTTTCTTT. Encoded protein: CASSLESPGLNTEAFF.

V usage is TRBV20-1 and J usage is TRBJ1-6; 8 nucleotides line up with TRBD1. Trimming took 6 bases from V and 7 from J; bases not matched to a gene: 5. The CDR3 has 13 amino acids. CDR1 is DFQATT and CDR2 is SNEGSKA in the germline V gene (reference sequence). In nucleotides, the CDR3 is TGCAGTGCCCTGGACAGGGCCAATTCACCCCTCCACTTT. Protein sequence: CSALDRANSPLHF.

The chain recombines TRBV12-3 or TRBV12-4 with TRBJ2-1; 8 bases are shared with TRBD2. The CDR3 has 15 residues. V shed 3 bases, J shed 4 bases, and the junction held 5 bases outside the gene matches. The CDR3 region has the DNA TGTGCCAGCAGTTTTGTGATAGCGGGATACAATGAGCAGTTCTTC. It codes for CASSFVIAGYNEQFF.

The V and J genes are TRBV6-1 and TRBJ1-6, with TRBD1 identical over 7 bases. Germline CDR1 MNHNS, CDR2 SASEGT. The CDR3 extends over 16 amino acids. The J segment lost 5 bases and the V segment lost 7 bases, leaving 11 bases of the junction unmatched. CDR3 sequence: CASKRQGQTDNSPLHF. CDR3 nucleotides: TGTGCCAGCAAACGACAGGGACAAACCGATAATTCACCCCTCCACTTT.

This chain connects TRBV4-2 to TRBJ2-7, with unresolved D. This CDR3 region has 15 residues. The V gene's germline CDR1 is LGHNA and CDR2 YNFKEQ. V was cut by 0 bases and J by 0 bases, with 9 bases left in between. For the CDR3, the DNA is TGTGCCAGCAGCCAAGAGGTCCGTAGCTCCTACGAGCAGTACTTC. This gives the protein CASSQEVRSSYEQYF.

The CDR3 here is CSAGGPLAIFADTQYF. CDR3 DNA: TGCAGTGCTGGTGGACCCCTAGCAATTTTCGCAGATACGCAGTATTTT. The V and J genes are TRBV20-1 and TRBJ2-3; TRBD2 might be the D (5 bases). Germline V gene sequence: CDR1 DFQATT, CDR2 SNEGSKA (reference sequence). Trimming cost V 5 bases and J 4 bases, with 22 bases left between them. The CDR3 has 16 residues.

This clonotype was seen a handful of times. The V call is TRBV27, the J call TRBJ2-7; D unclear. Germline V gene data show CDR1 as MNHEY and CDR2 as SMNVEV (reference sequence). Trimming shortened V by 0 bases and J by 0 bases, and 6 bases separated the two germline ends. There are 14 residues in the CDR3. This CDR3 reads CASSLSWGSYEQYF. The CDR3, as DNA: TGTGCCAGCAGTTTATCTTGGGGCTCCTACGAGCAGTACTTC.

With regard to this clonotype: An end of the junction does not agree with germline; a read error may underlie this. This sequence joins TRBV11-3 and TRBJ2-5; the D call may be TRBD1 or TRBD2 (5 bases each). Germline-derived CDR1 and CDR2 are SGHNT and YENEEA. The CDR3 has 14 amino acids. CDR3 protein: CASSSRDLQDTQYF. CDR3 in DNA: TGTGCCAGCAGCTCCCGGGACCTACAAGACACCCAGTACTTC.

The V and J genes are TRBV4-2 and TRBJ2-1; 8 nucleotides agree with TRBD2. V was pared by 3 bases and J by 3 bases, with 7 bases of the junction left unmatched. This CDR3 comprises 16 residues. The germline CDR1 and CDR2 sequences are LGHNA and YNFKEQ. The CDR3 coding sequence is TGTGCCAGCAGCCATGCACCGGGACTAGACTACAATGAGCAGTTCTTC. Its translation: CASSHAPGLDYNEQFF.